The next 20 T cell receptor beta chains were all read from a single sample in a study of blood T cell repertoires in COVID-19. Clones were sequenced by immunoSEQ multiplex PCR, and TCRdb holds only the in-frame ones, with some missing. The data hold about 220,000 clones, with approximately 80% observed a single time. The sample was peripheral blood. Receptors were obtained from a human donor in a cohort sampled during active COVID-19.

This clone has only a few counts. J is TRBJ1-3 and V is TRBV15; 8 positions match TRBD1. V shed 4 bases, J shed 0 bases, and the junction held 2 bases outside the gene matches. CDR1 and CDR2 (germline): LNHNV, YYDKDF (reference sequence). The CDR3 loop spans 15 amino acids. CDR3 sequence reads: CATSMGTGSGNTIYF. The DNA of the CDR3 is TGTGCCACCAGCATGGGGACAGGCTCTGGAAACACCATATATTTT.

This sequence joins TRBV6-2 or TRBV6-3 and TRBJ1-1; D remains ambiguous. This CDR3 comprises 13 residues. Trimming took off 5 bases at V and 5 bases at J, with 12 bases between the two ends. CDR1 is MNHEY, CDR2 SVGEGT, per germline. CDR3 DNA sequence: TGTGCCAGCAGTCTCGAGTATGAGACTGAAGCTTTCTTT. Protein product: CASSLEYETEAFF.

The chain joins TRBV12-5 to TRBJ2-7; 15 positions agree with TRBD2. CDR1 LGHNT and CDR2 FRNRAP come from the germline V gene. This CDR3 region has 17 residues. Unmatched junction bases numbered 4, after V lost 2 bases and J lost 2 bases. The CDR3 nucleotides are TGTGCTAGTGGTTTGCGCCGGACTAGCGGGAGGGCCTACGAGCAGTACTTC. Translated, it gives CASGLRRTSGRAYEQYF.

The CDR3 nucleotides are TGCGCCAGCAGCCAGCCACACGGGACAGGGGTAACGCAACCCATTGGTGTCCCTGAAGCTTTCTTT. It specifies CASSQPHGTGVTQPIGVPEAFF. The chain uses TRBV4-3 and TRBJ1-1; TRBD1 agrees at 10 bases. CDR3 length: 22 amino acids. J lost 6 bases, V lost 3 bases, and 28 bases had no gene match. Germline CDR1 and CDR2: LGHNA and YSLEER.

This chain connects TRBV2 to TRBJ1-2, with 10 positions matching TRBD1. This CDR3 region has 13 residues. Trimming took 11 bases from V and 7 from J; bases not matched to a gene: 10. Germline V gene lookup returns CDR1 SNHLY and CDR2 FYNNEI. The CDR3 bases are TGTGCCCGCGGGGACAGGGGAGAGGCTGGCTACACCTTC. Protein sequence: CARGDRGEAGYTF.

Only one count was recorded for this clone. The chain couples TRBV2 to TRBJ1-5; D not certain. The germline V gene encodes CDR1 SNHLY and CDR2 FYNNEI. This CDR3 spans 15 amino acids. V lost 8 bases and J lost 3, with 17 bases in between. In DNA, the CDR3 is TGTGCCAGCCGGGGTCAGCGGGGTTCCAATCAGCCCCAGCATTTT. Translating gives CASRGQRGSNQPQHF.

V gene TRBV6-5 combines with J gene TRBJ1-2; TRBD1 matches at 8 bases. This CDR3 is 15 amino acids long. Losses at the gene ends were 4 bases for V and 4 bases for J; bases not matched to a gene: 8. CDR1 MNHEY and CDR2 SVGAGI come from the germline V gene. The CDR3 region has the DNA TGTGCCAGCAGTTTTGGAGTGACAGGGGCCTATGGCTACACCTTC. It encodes CASSFGVTGAYGYTF.

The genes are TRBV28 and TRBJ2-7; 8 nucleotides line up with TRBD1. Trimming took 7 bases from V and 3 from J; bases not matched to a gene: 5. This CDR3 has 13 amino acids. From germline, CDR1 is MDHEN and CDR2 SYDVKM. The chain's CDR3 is CASTEGQGYEQYF. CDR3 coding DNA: TGTGCCAGCACCGAAGGACAGGGCTACGAGCAGTACTTC.

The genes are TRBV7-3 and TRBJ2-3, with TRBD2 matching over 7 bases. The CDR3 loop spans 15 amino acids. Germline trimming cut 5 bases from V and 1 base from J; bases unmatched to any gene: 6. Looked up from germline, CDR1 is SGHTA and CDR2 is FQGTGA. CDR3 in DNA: TGTGCCAGCAGCGGGGCTAGCGGTGGCACAGATACGCAGTATTTT. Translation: CASSGASGGTDTQYF.

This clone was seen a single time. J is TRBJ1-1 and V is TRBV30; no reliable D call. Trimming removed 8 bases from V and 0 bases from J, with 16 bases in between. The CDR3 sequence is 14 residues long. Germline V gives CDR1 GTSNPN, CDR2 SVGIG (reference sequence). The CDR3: CARTRGAMNTEAFF. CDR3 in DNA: TGTGCCAGGACCCGAGGAGCTATGAACACTGAAGCTTTCTTT.

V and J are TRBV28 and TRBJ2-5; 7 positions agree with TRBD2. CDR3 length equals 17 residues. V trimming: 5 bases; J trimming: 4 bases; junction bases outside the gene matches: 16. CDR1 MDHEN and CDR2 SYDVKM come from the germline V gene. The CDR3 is CASSRDSRDGGGETQYF. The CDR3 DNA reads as TGTGCCAGCAGTAGAGACTCCCGGGACGGCGGGGGAGAGACCCAGTACTTC.

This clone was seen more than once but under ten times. CDR3 sequence: CASSYRGQGAEKLFF. The CDR3 DNA reads as TGTGCCAGCAGTTACCGGGGACAGGGGGCTGAAAAACTGTTTTTT. The rearrangement uses TRBV6-5 and TRBJ1-4; 12 nucleotides agree with TRBD1. The CDR3 covers 15 residues. CDR1 is MNHEY and CDR2 is SVGAGI in the germline V gene. V lost 2 bases and J lost 7; bases outside the gene matches: 2.

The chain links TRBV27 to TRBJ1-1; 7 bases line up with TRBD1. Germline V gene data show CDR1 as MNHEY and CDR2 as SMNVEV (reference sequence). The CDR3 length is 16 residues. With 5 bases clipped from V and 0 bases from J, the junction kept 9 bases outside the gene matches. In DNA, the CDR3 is TGTGCCAGCAGTCCTAAGACAGGGCTGATGAACACTGAAGCTTTCTTT. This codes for CASSPKTGLMNTEAFF.

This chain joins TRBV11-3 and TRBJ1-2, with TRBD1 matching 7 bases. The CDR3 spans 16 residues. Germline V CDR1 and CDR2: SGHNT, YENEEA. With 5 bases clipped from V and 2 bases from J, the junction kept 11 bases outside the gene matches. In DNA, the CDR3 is TGTGCCAGCAGCAAATACCAGGACAGGACCAACTATGGCTACACCTTC. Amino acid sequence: CASSKYQDRTNYGYTF.

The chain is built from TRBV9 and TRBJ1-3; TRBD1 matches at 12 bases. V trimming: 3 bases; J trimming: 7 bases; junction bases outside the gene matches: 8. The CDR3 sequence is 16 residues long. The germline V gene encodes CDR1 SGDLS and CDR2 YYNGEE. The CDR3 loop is CASSAGTGGLRNTIYF. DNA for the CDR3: TGTGCCAGCAGCGCGGGGACAGGGGGCTTAAGGAACACCATATATTTT.

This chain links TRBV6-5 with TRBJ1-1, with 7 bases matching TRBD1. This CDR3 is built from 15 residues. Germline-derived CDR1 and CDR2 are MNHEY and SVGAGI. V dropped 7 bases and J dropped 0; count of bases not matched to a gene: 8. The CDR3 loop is CASTRGGSVNTEAFF. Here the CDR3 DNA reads TGTGCCAGCACCCGAGGGGGCAGCGTGAACACTGAAGCTTTCTTT.

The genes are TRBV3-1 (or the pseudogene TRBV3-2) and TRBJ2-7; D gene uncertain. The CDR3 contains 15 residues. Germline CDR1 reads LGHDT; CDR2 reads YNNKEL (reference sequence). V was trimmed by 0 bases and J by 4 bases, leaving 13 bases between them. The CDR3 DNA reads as TGTGCCAGCAGCCAAGATAAAGGCAGGTTGTACGAGCAGTACTTC. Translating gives CASSQDKGRLYEQYF.

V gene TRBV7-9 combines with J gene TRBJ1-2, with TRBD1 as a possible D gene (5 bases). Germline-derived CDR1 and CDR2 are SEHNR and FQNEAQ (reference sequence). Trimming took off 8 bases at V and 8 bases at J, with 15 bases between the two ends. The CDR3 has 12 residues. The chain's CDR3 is CASRGAVDGYTF. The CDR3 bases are TGTGCCAGCCGCGGGGCGGTAGACGGCTACACCTTC.

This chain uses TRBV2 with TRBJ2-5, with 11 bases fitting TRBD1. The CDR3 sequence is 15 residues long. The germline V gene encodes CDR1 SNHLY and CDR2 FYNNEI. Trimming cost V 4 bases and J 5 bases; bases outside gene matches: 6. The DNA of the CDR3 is TGTGCCAGCAGTGCCCGGGACAGGGGGAGGGAGACCCAGTACTTC. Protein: CASSARDRGRETQYF. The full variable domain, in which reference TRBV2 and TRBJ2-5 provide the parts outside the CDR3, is EPEVTQTPSHQVTQMGQEVILRCVPISNHLYFYWYRQILGQKVEFLVSFYNNEISEKSEIFDDQFSVERPDGSNFTLKIRSTKLEDSAMYFCASSARDRGRETQYFGPGTRLLVL.

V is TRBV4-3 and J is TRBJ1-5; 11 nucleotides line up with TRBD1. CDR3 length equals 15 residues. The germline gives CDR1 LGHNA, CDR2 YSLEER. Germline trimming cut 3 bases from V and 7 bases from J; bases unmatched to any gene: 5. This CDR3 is CASSQGTGGGQPQHF. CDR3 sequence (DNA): TGCGCCAGCAGCCAGGGGACAGGGGGTGGGCAGCCCCAGCATTTT.